This T cell receptor (beta chain) was sequenced in a study of OX40 agonist ivuxolimab in advanced cancers. Study details: In this trial design, patients received ivuxolimab intravenously at 0.01 to 10 mg/kg every 2 weeks. Study-level points and caveats: CD4+ and CD8+ blood T cells expanded clonally by week 6 at 0.1 to 3.0 mg/kg. Undetermined was the antigen specificity of the expanded peripheral T cells. Low clonal expansion, among the lowest seen, marked partial responders at 0.1-3.0 mg/kg.

The method was immunoSEQ multiplex PCR; TCRdb's version includes in-frame clones alone and lacks a portion of them. The sample lists 35,000 or so clones, roughly 86% occurring once. CDR3 length: 16 residues. The V gene's germline CDR1 is SGHAT and CDR2 FQNNGV. Trimming pared 0 bases from V and 0 bases from J, leaving 9 bases between. Remarks on this clone: The target antigen is unknown.

The chain carries TRBV11-2 and TRBJ2-4; a weak D match, TRBD1 (5 bases). The receptor comes from an adult with an advanced solid tumor such as melanoma, head and neck, liver or kidney cancer. The sample consisted of CD4+ or CD8+ T cells sorted from blood, taken in a trial of the OX40 agonist ivuxolimab. The CDR3 loop is CASSLEGPIAKNIQYF. The CDR3 DNA reads TGTGCCAGCAGCTTAGAGGGGCCTATAGCCAAAAACATTCAGTACTTC.